This T cell receptor (beta chain) was recovered during a study of early T cells in non-severe SARS-CoV-2 infection. Per germline, CDR1 MDHEN and CDR2 SYDVKM. The CDR3 is 15 residues long. Trimming removed 3 bases from V and 9 bases from J; junction bases left unmatched: 7. MiXCR was run by TCRdb on the 5' RACE reads, yielding one entry per CDR3 protein. The repertoire has nearly 90,000 distinct CDR3 sequences, about 15% of them found once; the top ten carry around 7%. Sequencing was carried out using whole blood. This TCR derives from an adult who was a healthcare worker with PCR-confirmed SARS-CoV-2 infection or an uninfected control (not recorded which). The chain employs TRBV28 and TRBJ2-1, with 11 bases matching TRBD2. CDR3 DNA: TGTGCCAGCAGTTTGCCCCTAGCGGGAGGAAGTGAGCAGTTCTTC. Translated: CASSLPLAGGSEQFF.